This section outlines one T cell receptor beta chain sequence together with its context. This sample was included in a study of blood T cell repertoires in COVID-19. Study in general: T cells, B-cell-depleted T cells, or PBMCs supplied cDNA or gDNA.

Participants came from fewer than 25 US areas, aged roughly 18 to 100 years. Germline V CDR1 and CDR2: SGHAT, FQNNGV. The V gene lost 5 bases and the J gene lost 5 bases, with 15 bases spanning the gap. CDR3 length equals 14 residues. TCRdb's table, derived via immunoSEQ multiplex PCR, lists solely in-frame clones and lacks some. The data contain roughly 340,000 clones, approximately 92% of them singletons. The TCR originated in a young man who had recovered from COVID-19. Material for sequencing was PBMCs or T cells enriched from blood (not recorded which). The chain has TRBV11-2 and TRBJ1-1, with D maybe TRBD1 (5 bases). In DNA form, the CDR3 reads TGTGCCAGCAGCCAACTTCGGGGGGAAACTGAAGCTTTCTTT. Protein product: CASSQLRGETEAFF.